Listed below are T cell receptor beta chains from one sample, sequenced in a study of OX40 agonist ivuxolimab in advanced cancers. Measured with immunoSEQ multiplex PCR; TCRdb has only the in-frame clones, and not every one. This table has approximately 40,000 clones, approximately 86% appearing once. The sample here was CD4+ or CD8+ T cells sorted from blood, taken in a trial of the OX40 agonist ivuxolimab. These receptors were taken from an adult with an advanced solid tumor such as melanoma, head and neck, liver or kidney cancer. Each CDR3 is given with its conserved first and last residue. D genes are given only for firm matches. Expanded clones are given a class, and other clones once, few, many or no size at all.

v_gene: TRBV29-1; j_gene: TRBJ2-1; abundance: -; d_gene: TRBD1; CDR3nt: TGCAGCGTTACCGGGACAGCTGAATCCTACAATGAGCAGTTCTTC; CDR3aa: CSVTGTAESYNEQFF
v_gene: TRBV11-2; j_gene: TRBJ2-7; abundance: -; d_gene: -; CDR3nt: TGTGCCAGCAGCCAAATCGTTGGGGCCTCAAATCAGTACTTC; CDR3aa: CASSQIVGASNQYF
v_gene: TRBV30; j_gene: TRBJ2-1; abundance: -; d_gene: -; CDR3nt: TGTGCCTGGAGTGTTCCCGGCGGGACGCTGAATGAGCAGTTCTTC; CDR3aa: CAWSVPGGTLNEQFF
v_gene: TRBV11-3; j_gene: TRBJ2-7; abundance: -; d_gene: TRBD2; CDR3nt: TGTGCCAGCAGCTCCTGGACTAGCGGGAACGAGCAGTACTTC; CDR3aa: CASSSWTSGNEQYF
v_gene: TRBV5-1; j_gene: TRBJ2-1; abundance: -; d_gene: -; CDR3nt: TGCGCCAGCAGCCTGGGGGCAGCGGGATCCTACAATGAGCAGTTCTTC; CDR3aa: CASSLGAAGSYNEQFF
v_gene: TRBV29-1; j_gene: TRBJ2-3; abundance: once; d_gene: -; CDR3nt: TGCAGCGTGAGGGAACAGGGCCAAGATACGCAGTATTTT; CDR3aa: CSVREQGQDTQYF
v_gene: TRBV5-4; j_gene: TRBJ1-2; abundance: -; d_gene: -; CDR3nt: TGTGCCAGCAGCACCACCCGGGACTCTTACGGCGACTATGGCTACACCTTC; CDR3aa: CASSTTRDSYGDYGYTF
v_gene: TRBV6-5; j_gene: TRBJ1-5; abundance: -; d_gene: -; CDR3nt: TGTGCCAGCAGTAGGGGATTTGAGCCCCAGCATTTT; CDR3aa: CASSRGFEPQHF
v_gene: TRBV30; j_gene: TRBJ2-1; abundance: -; d_gene: TRBD2; CDR3nt: TGTGCCTGGAGTATCGGACTAGCGTACAATGAGCAGTTCTTC; CDR3aa: CAWSIGLAYNEQFF
v_gene: TRBV11-2; j_gene: TRBJ2-1; abundance: -; d_gene: TRBD2; CDR3nt: TGTGCCAGCAGTTCCAGGACTAGCGGTTACAATGAGCAGTTCTTC; CDR3aa: CASSSRTSGYNEQFF
v_gene: TRBV7-7; j_gene: TRBJ2-1; abundance: -; d_gene: TRBD2; CDR3nt: TGTGCCAGCAGCCCCGGGGGGTACAATGAGCAGTTCTTC; CDR3aa: CASSPGGYNEQFF
v_gene: TRBV6-5; j_gene: TRBJ1-5; abundance: -; d_gene: -; CDR3nt: TGTGCCAGCAGTCGCTACGGGGATGTGAATCAGCCCCAGCATTTT; CDR3aa: CASSRYGDVNQPQHF
v_gene: TRBV2; j_gene: TRBJ2-3; abundance: -; d_gene: -; CDR3nt: TGTGCCAGCATAAGGGGAGATACGCAGTATTTT; CDR3aa: CASIRGDTQYF
v_gene: TRBV19; j_gene: TRBJ1-2; abundance: -; d_gene: TRBD1; CDR3nt: TGTGCCAGTAGTCGATTCGGACAGGGATTGGATTTGGCTAACTATGGCTACACCTTC; CDR3aa: CASSRFGQGLDLANYGYTF
v_gene: TRBV29-1; j_gene: TRBJ2-1; abundance: -; d_gene: TRBD2; CDR3nt: TGCAGCCAACTTAGGACTAGCGGGGGATACAATGAGCAGTTCTTC; CDR3aa: CSQLRTSGGYNEQFF
v_gene: TRBV20-1; j_gene: TRBJ2-7; abundance: once; d_gene: -; CDR3nt: TGCAGTACCCGGACTACCTACGAGCAGTACTTC; CDR3aa: CSTRTTYEQYF
v_gene: TRBV5-6; j_gene: TRBJ2-7; abundance: -; d_gene: -; CDR3nt: TGTGCCAGCCTCTTTGGGCCGCAACAAGGGGAGCAGTACTTC; CDR3aa: CASLFGPQQGEQYF
v_gene: TRBV6-5; j_gene: TRBJ2-3; abundance: -; d_gene: TRBD1; CDR3nt: TGTGCCAGCAGAAACAGGGGTACAGATACGCAGTATTTT; CDR3aa: CASRNRGTDTQYF
v_gene: TRBV5-4; j_gene: TRBJ2-7; abundance: -; d_gene: TRBD1; CDR3nt: TGTGCCAGCAGCCCTCCGGGACAGGGGTCCTACGAGCAGTACTTC; CDR3aa: CASSPPGQGSYEQYF
v_gene: TRBV2; j_gene: TRBJ1-6; abundance: few; d_gene: TRBD1; CDR3nt: TGTGCCAGCAGGGGGACAGGGACACCCCTCCACTTT; CDR3aa: CASRGTGTPLHF
v_gene: TRBV11-2; j_gene: TRBJ1-2; abundance: few; d_gene: -; CDR3nt: TGTGCCAGCAGCTTAGTTGGTCGCGGGTTATCGGGCTACACCTTC; CDR3aa: CASSLVGRGLSGYTF
v_gene: TRBV7-2; j_gene: TRBJ2-7; abundance: -; d_gene: -; CDR3nt: TGTGCCAGCAGCTTAGGGGGGTCCGGAGGGGCGTACTTC; CDR3aa: CASSLGGSGGAYF
v_gene: TRBV29-1; j_gene: TRBJ1-1; abundance: -; d_gene: -; CDR3nt: TGCAGCGGAAGACCAGGGTGGGCTATGAACACTGAAGCTTTCTTT; CDR3aa: CSGRPGWAMNTEAFF
v_gene: TRBV23-1; j_gene: TRBJ1-2; abundance: few; d_gene: -; CDR3nt: TGCGCCAGCAGTCAATCGATGGGCAGGGAAGGCTATGGCTACACCTTC; CDR3aa: CASSQSMGREGYGYTF
v_gene: TRBV5-5; j_gene: TRBJ2-7; abundance: -; d_gene: -; CDR3nt: TGTGCCAGCAGCTTGCCCCCTACCTACGAGCAGTACTTC; CDR3aa: CASSLPPTYEQYF
v_gene: TRBV10-3; j_gene: TRBJ1-6; abundance: few; d_gene: -; CDR3nt: TGTGCCATCAGTGATTACGGGAGCTCCTATAATTCACCCCTCCACTTT; CDR3aa: CAISDYGSSYNSPLHF
v_gene: TRBV28; j_gene: TRBJ1-6; abundance: -; d_gene: TRBD1; CDR3nt: TGTGCCAGCAGCGTAGGGGGCCTTTCACCCCTCCACTTT; CDR3aa: CASSVGGLSPLHF
v_gene: TRBV5-1; j_gene: TRBJ2-1; abundance: -; d_gene: TRBD1; CDR3nt: TGCGCCAGCAGCCTCTCCGGGACAGAATACAATGAGCAGTTCTTC; CDR3aa: CASSLSGTEYNEQFF
v_gene: TRBV6-4; j_gene: TRBJ2-3; abundance: once; d_gene: TRBD2; CDR3nt: TGTGCCAGCAGTGACTCTGCGGGAGGGCCAGATACGCAGTATTTT; CDR3aa: CASSDSAGGPDTQYF
v_gene: TRBV2; j_gene: TRBJ1-5; abundance: -; d_gene: -; CDR3nt: TGTGCCAGCAGTGCTGACAGGATGCTTTATCAGCCCCAGCATTTT; CDR3aa: CASSADRMLYQPQHF
v_gene: TRBV5-4; j_gene: TRBJ2-7; abundance: -; d_gene: TRBD2; CDR3nt: TGTGCCAGCAGCGACGGGACTAGCGGGAGTCCCAAGCAGTACTTC; CDR3aa: CASSDGTSGSPKQYF
v_gene: TRBV11-2; j_gene: TRBJ2-3; abundance: -; d_gene: -; CDR3nt: TGTGCCAGCAGCCTTGGGAGCGTGAACACAGATACGCAGTATTTT; CDR3aa: CASSLGSVNTDTQYF
v_gene: TRBV5-4; j_gene: TRBJ2-3; abundance: -; d_gene: -; CDR3nt: TGTGCCAGCAGCTTTCAGGGAATAAGCACAGATACGCAGTATTTT; CDR3aa: CASSFQGISTDTQYF
v_gene: TRBV7-8; j_gene: TRBJ2-5; abundance: -; d_gene: -; CDR3nt: TGTGCCAGCAGCAATGGGGCTTTGGAGGAGACCCAGTACTTC; CDR3aa: CASSNGALEETQYF
v_gene: TRBV30; j_gene: TRBJ2-2; abundance: -; d_gene: -; CDR3nt: TGTGCCTGGATGGACACCGGGGAGCTGTTTTTT; CDR3aa: CAWMDTGELFF
v_gene: TRBV5-4; j_gene: TRBJ2-7; abundance: medium-sized; d_gene: -; CDR3nt: TGTGCCAGCAGCTTGGGACAGACGAACTACGAGCAGTACTTC; CDR3aa: CASSLGQTNYEQYF
v_gene: TRBV28; j_gene: TRBJ2-7; abundance: -; d_gene: TRBD1; CDR3nt: TGTGCCAGCAGTCTTACAGGGGAAGGCTACGAGCAGTACTTC; CDR3aa: CASSLTGEGYEQYF
v_gene: TRBV7-2; j_gene: TRBJ1-5; abundance: -; d_gene: -; CDR3nt: TGTGCCAGCAGCTTTAGGCAGGTGGTTGGGGAGCCCCAGCATTTT; CDR3aa: CASSFRQVVGEPQHF
v_gene: TRBV4-1; j_gene: TRBJ1-1; abundance: -; d_gene: -; CDR3nt: TGCGCCAGCAGCCAAGCGACCGACAGATTCCCTCTGGGAGCTTTCTTT; CDR3aa: CASSQATDRFPLGAFF
v_gene: TRBV25-1; j_gene: TRBJ2-3; abundance: once; d_gene: TRBD2; CDR3nt: TGTGCCAGCAGTGAATTCGGGGTAGCGGGAGCCACAGATACGCAGTATTTT; CDR3aa: CASSEFGVAGATDTQYF
v_gene: TRBV10-3; j_gene: TRBJ2-3; abundance: -; d_gene: -; CDR3nt: TGTGCCACCACCAGCGATCCCGGTACAGATACGCAGTATTTT; CDR3aa: CATTSDPGTDTQYF
v_gene: TRBV9; j_gene: TRBJ2-1; abundance: -; d_gene: -; CDR3nt: TGTGCCAGCAGCCCCCAGGGGCAGCTCTCCTACAATGAGCAGTTCTTC; CDR3aa: CASSPQGQLSYNEQFF
v_gene: TRBV27; j_gene: TRBJ2-2; abundance: -; d_gene: -; CDR3nt: TGTGCCAGCAGTATACTCACCGGGGAGCTGTTTTTT; CDR3aa: CASSILTGELFF
v_gene: TRBV7-9; j_gene: TRBJ1-5; abundance: -; d_gene: -; CDR3nt: TGTGCCAGCAGCCAGAGACAGCCTACTGATCCCCAGCATTTT; CDR3aa: CASSQRQPTDPQHF
v_gene: TRBV28; j_gene: TRBJ1-1; abundance: -; d_gene: -; CDR3nt: TGTGCCAGCAGTTTACTTGGGGGTAGGGGCTCTGAAGCTTTCTTT; CDR3aa: CASSLLGGRGSEAFF
v_gene: TRBV19; j_gene: TRBJ1-5; abundance: -; d_gene: -; CDR3nt: TGTGCCAGTAGAACCCGGGACACCTTAAATCAGCCCCAGCATTTT; CDR3aa: CASRTRDTLNQPQHF
v_gene: TRBV7-9; j_gene: TRBJ1-2; abundance: -; d_gene: -; CDR3nt: TGTGCCAGCAGCTTCGCGGGTGGCTCTTCTCGCTATGGCTACACCTTC; CDR3aa: CASSFAGGSSRYGYTF
v_gene: TRBV27; j_gene: TRBJ2-1; abundance: -; d_gene: TRBD2; CDR3nt: TGTGCCAGCAGTTTATTTAGCGGGATTGAGCAGTTCTTC; CDR3aa: CASSLFSGIEQFF
v_gene: TRBV6-6; j_gene: TRBJ1-4; abundance: -; d_gene: -; CDR3nt: TGTGCCAGCAGTTACCAGGGGAATGAAAAACTGTTTTTT; CDR3aa: CASSYQGNEKLFF